This T cell receptor (beta chain) was profiled in a study of cytomegalovirus exposure and HLA in healthy donors. At the level of the study: Unique TCRs numbering around 80 million, obtained from HLA-typed donors, made up an early data release.

Germline values: CDR1 SGHRS, CDR2 YFSETQ. Trimming removed 2 bases at V and 2 bases at J, with 7 bases between. This CDR3 has 13 residues. 13 Jbeta primers and 60 Vbeta primers were used for the PCR. TCRdb's copy holds only in-frame clones and misses some; the assay was immunoSEQ multiplex PCR. The sample has fewer than 200,000 clones; around 64% are singletons. Study outcomes and limitations: The dataset shows that most TCR sequences were rare, while some public TCRs occurred in many donors. The classifier, whose performance was assessed in both the original and validation cohorts, reportedly diagnosed cytomegalovirus status with high specificity and sensitivity.

There are a few counts of this clone. Its antigen is not known. This receptor was obtained from a woman aged 30 to 39 in good health and CMV-seronegative. Sequencing was done on a sample of PBMCs. The chain combines TRBV5-1 with TRBJ2-5; no firm D call. CDR3 in DNA: TGCGCCAGCAGCTTCGGGTTACAAGAGACCCAGTACTTC. Its protein is CASSFGLQETQYF. Full variable domain (outside the CDR3, taken from reference TRBV5-1 and TRBJ2-5): KAGVTQTPRYLIKTRGQQVTLSCSPISGHRSVSWYQQTPGQGLQFLFEYFSETQRNKGNFPGRFSGRQFSNSRSEMNVSTLELGDSALYLCASSFGLQETQYFGPGTRLLVL.